The present entry profiles one TCR beta chain with its context. The antigen remains undetermined. This record comes from a study of CD8+ T cells in alopecia areata. Study-wide context: After 6 to 18 months of tofacitinib, follow-up continued 6 months off drug. General study points: It was observed that many expanded lesional clones persisted in scalp and blood during tofacitinib.

Treatment meaning: oral pan-JAK inhibitor, 5-10 mg twice daily. As the sequencing template, cDNA was produced by extracting RNA and reverse transcribing it. The table came from immunoSEQ multiplex PCR; TCRdb's copy has only in-frame clones and leaves some out. The data show about 210,000 clones, 40% to 55% seen once. This specimen consisted of CD4+ T cells sorted from blood, obtained at approximately week 36, from a patient treated with tofacitinib. This receptor was obtained from a human donor with alopecia areata.

CDR3 bases: TGCAGCGCCCCCCGGGTCGTAGGCTATGAGCAGTTCTTC. Residues: CSAPRVVGYEQFF. The chain combines TRBV29-1 with TRBJ2-1; D is uncertain. Per the germline V gene, CDR1 is SQVTM and CDR2 is ANQGSEA. V lost 7 bases, J lost 8 bases, and 18 bases lay in between. This CDR3 is built from 13 residues.